Sequencing of this TCR beta chain was carried out in a study of shared clonotypes between healthy human individuals. Repertoires were generated with immunoSEQ multiplex PCR, while TCRdb's copy carries only in-frame clones and drops some. This table has roughly 1,000,000 clones, more than 75% appearing once. CD4+ cell separation produced CD45RA+ naive and CD45RA-negative memory subsets. The CDR3 is made up of 15 amino acids. Germline V gene lookup returns CDR1 SGDLS and CDR2 YYNGEE. Between the trimmed V and J ends, which lost 0 bases and 6 bases, there was a span of 12 bases. This sequence joins TRBV9 and TRBJ2-2; D may be TRBD1 (5 bases). Sequences were obtained from memory CD4+ T cells from PBMCs. Stated subset: CD45RA-negative fraction. This sequence originates from a man aged 18 to 30 in good health. Some clones in this sample may be carry-over from other donors' samples. The CDR3: CASSVGVRESGELFF. CDR3 DNA sequence: TGTGCCAGCAGCGTAGGAGTCAGGGAATCCGGGGAGCTGTTTTTT.